Below are 10 T cell receptor beta chains sequenced from a single sample in a study of blood T cell repertoires in COVID-19. Generated by immunoSEQ multiplex PCR, the TCRdb table keeps only in-frame clones and is missing some. The repertoire holds about 200,000 clones, around 85% seen once, with roughly 20% in the top ten. The sample was PBMCs or T cells enriched from blood (not recorded which). Receptors originate from a middle-aged man who had recovered from COVID-19.

The chain employs TRBV5-1 and TRBJ2-5; D is ambiguous. The V end lost 2 bases, the J end lost 1 base, and 9 bases lay between the germline ends. This CDR3 has 14 residues. CDR1 and CDR2 (germline): SGHRS, YFSETQ. CDR3 in amino acids: CASSFSASQETQYF. CDR3 nucleotides: TGCGCCAGCAGCTTCTCCGCTAGCCAAGAGACCCAGTACTTC.

The V and J genes are TRBV7-2 and TRBJ1-4; TRBD1 matches at 7 bases. Germline CDR1 reads SGHTA; CDR2 reads FQGNSA. V was clipped by 2 bases and J by 3 bases; unmatched bases: 6. There are 16 residues in the CDR3. The CDR3 bases are TGTGCCAGCAGCTTAATGCCAACAGGGGCTAATGAAAAACTGTTTTTT. Amino acids: CASSLMPTGANEKLFF.

This sequence joins TRBV5-1 and TRBJ1-1, with D perhaps matching TRBD1 (6 bases). The CDR3 has 14 amino acids. Trimming removed 2 bases from V and 5 bases from J, with 13 bases in between. Germline CDR1 is SGHRS and CDR2 is YFSETQ. The CDR3 region is CASSLRGYLTEAFF. The DNA for the CDR3 is TGCGCCAGCAGCTTAAGGGGGTACCTGACTGAAGCTTTCTTT.

This rearrangement joins TRBV14 to TRBJ2-3; possibly TRBD1 for D (6 bases). V lost 0 bases and J 6 bases, leaving 10 bases between the germline ends. The CDR3 spans 14 residues. Germline CDR1 reads SGHDN; CDR2 reads FVKESK. In nucleotides, the CDR3 is TGTGCCAGCAGCCAAGAGGGGGCGTGGGATACGCAGTATTTT. It encodes CASSQEGAWDTQYF.

The table lists this clone with a few counts. This chain connects TRBV24-1 to TRBJ1-5; D is possibly TRBD1 (5 bases). CDR3 size: 15 residues. The ends were cut back, 4 bases at V and 1 base at J, with 10 bases in the middle. Germline V lookup: CDR1 KGHDR, CDR2 SFDVKD. The CDR3 region is CATSEAQGSNQPQHF. CDR3 nucleotide sequence: TGTGCCACCAGTGAGGCGCAGGGAAGCAATCAGCCCCAGCATTTT.

V is TRBV5-5 and J is TRBJ1-1; the match to TRBD1 covers 9 bases. Germline V gives CDR1 SGHKS, CDR2 YYEKEE (reference sequence). V was pared by 3 bases and J by 1 base, with 4 bases of the junction left unmatched. The CDR3 runs 15 residues. CDR3 coding DNA: TGTGCCAGCAGCTGGTCGACAGGGGGGAACACTGAAGCTTTCTTT. This sequence encodes CASSWSTGGNTEAFF.

The CDR3 bases are TGTGCCAGCAGCCCCGGTAGCGGTGAGCAGTTCTTC. Protein: CASSPGSGEQFF. The chain carries TRBV12-3 or TRBV12-4 and TRBJ2-1; possible D gene TRBD2, 6 bases. The CDR3 is 12 residues long. The V end lost 6 bases, the J end lost 9 bases, and 12 bases lay between the germline ends.

The chain is built from TRBV10-3 and TRBJ1-1; no clear D. Trimming took 0 bases from V and 4 from J, leaving 15 bases between them. This CDR3 contains 16 residues. Germline V gene lookup returns CDR1 ENHRY and CDR2 SYGVKD. The DNA of the CDR3 is TGTGCCATCAGTGAGTCTTATAGAGGGCACGGCACTGAAGCTTTCTTT. Its protein product is CAISESYRGHGTEAFF.

The chain has TRBV15 and TRBJ2-7; tentative D call: TRBD1 (5 bases). The CDR3 runs to 13 residues. Trimming cost V 5 bases and J 6 bases, with 14 bases left between them. The germline V gene has CDR1 LNHNV and CDR2 YYDKDF (reference sequence). The CDR3 sequence is CATSPDRGREQYF. CDR3 DNA sequence: TGTGCCACCAGCCCCGATAGGGGTCGCGAGCAGTACTTC.

The chain couples TRBV5-8 to TRBJ2-7; TRBD1 is a possible D gene (5 bases). V shed 4 bases and J shed 0 bases, with 17 bases lying between them. The CDR3 extends over 16 amino acids. The germline gives CDR1 SGHTS, CDR2 YDEGEE. This CDR3 reads CASSPRPGSSSYEQYF. CDR3 nucleotide sequence: TGTGCCAGCAGCCCACGTCCAGGGTCCAGCTCCTACGAGCAGTACTTC.